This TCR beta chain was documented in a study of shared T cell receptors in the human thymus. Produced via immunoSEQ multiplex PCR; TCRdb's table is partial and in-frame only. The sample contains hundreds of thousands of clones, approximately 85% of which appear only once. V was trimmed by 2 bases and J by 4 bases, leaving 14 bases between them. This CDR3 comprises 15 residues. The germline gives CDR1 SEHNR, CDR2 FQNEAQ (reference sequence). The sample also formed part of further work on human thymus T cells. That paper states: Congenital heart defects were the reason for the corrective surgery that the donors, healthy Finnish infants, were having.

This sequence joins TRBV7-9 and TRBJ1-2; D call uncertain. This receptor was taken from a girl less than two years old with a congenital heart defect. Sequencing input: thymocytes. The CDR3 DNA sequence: TGTGCCAGCAGCTTAAACCGACTCGCGGGCTATGGCTACACCTTC. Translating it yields CASSLNRLAGYGYTF.